The sequence of this T cell receptor beta chain was determined in a study of blood T cell repertoires in COVID-19. V lost 2 bases, J lost 7 bases, and 5 bases stayed unmatched. CDR1 SGDLS and CDR2 YYNGEE come from the germline V gene. The CDR3 has 16 residues. In the original processing: Using reference gene primer amplification, nucleated cell counts were estimated. Sequencing was performed with immunoSEQ multiplex PCR; in TCRdb, only in-frame clones are kept and a portion is missing. V and J calls and clone size are copied from that table; D and trimming were computed from the DNA. The sample includes 200,000 to 250,000 clones, 85% to 95% of them seen just once.

The chain has TRBV9 and TRBJ2-2; 13 bases agree with TRBD2. The sequence derives from a young man with COVID-19, enrolled during active disease. Sequenced sample: peripheral blood. CDR3 amino acids: CASSVTSGGIGGELFF. The CDR3 DNA sequence: TGTGCCAGCAGCGTGACTAGCGGGGGGATCGGCGGGGAGCTGTTTTTT.